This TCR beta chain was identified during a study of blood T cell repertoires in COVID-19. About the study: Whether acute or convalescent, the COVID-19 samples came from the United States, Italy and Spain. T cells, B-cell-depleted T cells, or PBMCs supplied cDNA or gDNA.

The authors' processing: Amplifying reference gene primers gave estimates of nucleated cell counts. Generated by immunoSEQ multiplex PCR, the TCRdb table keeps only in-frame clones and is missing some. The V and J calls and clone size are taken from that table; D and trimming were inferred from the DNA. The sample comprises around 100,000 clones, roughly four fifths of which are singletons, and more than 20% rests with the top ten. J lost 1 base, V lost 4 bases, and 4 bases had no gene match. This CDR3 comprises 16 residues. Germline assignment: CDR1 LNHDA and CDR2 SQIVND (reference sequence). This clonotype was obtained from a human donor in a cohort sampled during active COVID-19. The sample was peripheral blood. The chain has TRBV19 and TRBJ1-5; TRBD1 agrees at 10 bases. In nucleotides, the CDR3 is TGTGCCAGTAGTAGGGACAGGGGAATGAGCAATCAGCCCCAGCATTTT. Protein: CASSRDRGMSNQPQHF.